What follows describes a single TCR beta chain. The data were obtained in a study of T cell changes during pregnancy in multiple sclerosis. The germline gives CDR1 SGHTA, CDR2 FQGNSA. Trimming took 4 bases from V and 1 from J; bases not matched to a gene: 10. CDR3 length: 17 amino acids. Sequencing was performed with immunoSEQ multiplex PCR; in TCRdb, only in-frame clones are kept and a portion is missing. Of 50,000 to 80,000 clones listed, 91% are singletons. The chain carries TRBV7-2 and TRBJ1-1; 9 bases are shared with TRBD1. Sequenced here: CD8+ T cells from peripheral blood mononuclear cells, sampled before pregnancy. This clonotype originated in a female donor with multiple sclerosis, enrolled in a pregnancy study. Here the CDR3 reads CASSSWGTGRWNTEAFF. The CDR3, as DNA: TGTGCCAGCAGCTCTTGGGGGACAGGGAGGTGGAACACTGAAGCTTTCTTT.